This passage covers 7 T cell receptor beta chains from one sample sequenced in a study of tumour-infiltrating T cells in Burkitt lymphoma. Sequencing was performed with immunoSEQ multiplex PCR; in TCRdb, only in-frame clones are kept and a portion is missing. The sample yields approximately 15,000 clones, roughly 80% seen once. The sequencing sample was made of tumor tissue. Receptor source: a human donor with diffuse large B-cell lymphoma.

This chain connects TRBV10-3 to TRBJ2-7; 8 bases are shared with TRBD1. The V gene end was trimmed by 10 bases and the J gene end by 4 bases; junction bases not matched to a gene: 12. This CDR3 contains 14 residues. Looked up from germline, CDR1 is ENHRY and CDR2 is SYGVKD. In DNA form, the CDR3 reads TGTGCCACATCACTGGGACAGGCGGATTACGAGCAGTACTTC. Translation gives CATSLGQADYEQYF.

The rearrangement joins TRBV5-6 to TRBJ2-1; D uncertain. Germline V gene sequence: CDR1 SGHDT, CDR2 YYEEEE. The CDR3 totals 11 residues. V was pared by 1 base and J by 8 bases, with 4 bases between. Written as DNA, the CDR3 is TGTGCCAGCAGCTTGCCATATGAGCAGTTCTTC. Translation gives CASSLPYEQFF.

The rearrangement links TRBV9 to TRBJ2-5; 9 nucleotides agree with TRBD2. The end of the DNA is better explained by TRBJ2-7, so the J call may be wrong. Germline CDR1 is SGDLS and CDR2 is YYNGEE. This CDR3 contains 14 residues. The DNA of the CDR3 is TGTGCCAGCAGCGTTAGCGGGAGTCTTGACGAGCAGTACTTC. Translated, it gives CASSVSGSLDEQYF.

V gene TRBV29-1 combines with J gene TRBJ1-1; D is possibly TRBD1 (5 bases). V was clipped by 4 bases and J by 6 bases, with 12 bases between them. The CDR3 totals 12 residues. Germline V gives CDR1 SQVTM, CDR2 ANQGSEA. CDR3 residues: CSVVIQGSEAFF. The CDR3 nucleotides read TGCAGCGTTGTTATTCAGGGTTCTGAAGCTTTCTTT.

The chain joins TRBV29-1 to TRBJ1-2; possibly TRBD1 for D (5 bases). Germline values: CDR1 SQVTM, CDR2 ANQGSEA. Trimming left V 4 bases short and J 5 bases short, with 11 bases between. The CDR3 runs to 12 residues. CDR3 DNA sequence: TGCAGCGTTGTGGGGGAAGGGTATGGCTACACCTTC. Translated, it gives CSVVGEGYGYTF.

The chain links TRBV11-2 to TRBJ1-4; D is undetermined. The CDR3 has 12 residues. With 6 bases removed from V and 8 bases from J, the gap between germline ends came to 10 bases. Looked up from germline, CDR1 is SGHAT and CDR2 is FQNNGV. The DNA of the CDR3 is TGTGCCAGCAGGGGGTCTGGGGAAAAACTGTTTTTT. Translated: CASRGSGEKLFF.

The CDR3 is CASRQAGRGYTF. CDR3 nucleotides: TGTGCCAGCCGACAGGCTGGAAGGGGCTACACCTTC. This chain connects TRBV28 to TRBJ1-2; the D gene is possibly TRBD1 (6 bases). Between the trimmed V and J ends, which lost 8 bases and 8 bases, there was a span of 15 bases. The CDR3 is made up of 12 amino acids. Germline V gives CDR1 MDHEN, CDR2 SYDVKM.